The 30 T cell receptor beta chains in this list originate from one sample, sequenced in a study of T cell responses to AZD1222 COVID-19 vaccine. Produced via immunoSEQ multiplex PCR; TCRdb's table is partial and in-frame only. The sample consists of 120,000 to 150,000 clones, about 92% of them appearing once. The sequenced sample was peripheral blood, obtained 28 days after the second AZD1222 dose. These receptors all stem from an adult who received the AZD1222 COVID-19 vaccine.

The J gene is TRBJ1-1, the V gene TRBV7-8; D call uncertain. In germline, CDR1 is SGHVS, CDR2 FQNEAQ. V lost 8 bases to trimming and J lost 0 bases, with 10 bases between them. The CDR3 covers 13 residues. In DNA form, the CDR3 reads TGTGCCAGCTCTCTAGCCTTGAACACTGAAGCTTTCTTT. It translates to CASSLALNTEAFF.

The chain joins TRBV7-2 to TRBJ1-2, with 7 bases identical to TRBD1. Germline V gene sequence: CDR1 SGHTA, CDR2 FQGNSA. Trimming cost V 2 bases and J 3 bases; bases outside gene matches: 6. The CDR3 loop spans 15 amino acids. Written as DNA, the CDR3 is TGTGCCAGCAGCTTAAGGGGGGACAGCTACTATGGCTACACCTTC. This sequence encodes CASSLRGDSYYGYTF.

This clone was observed once. The chain carries TRBV4-1 and TRBJ1-4; D is unclear. Trimming took off 0 bases at V and 2 bases at J, with 10 bases between the two ends. The CDR3 is made up of 16 amino acids. Germline-derived CDR1 and CDR2 are MGHRA and YSYEKL. The chain's CDR3 is CASSQETPGTNEKLFF. The CDR3 bases are TGCGCCAGCAGCCAAGAGACCCCGGGGACTAATGAAAAACTGTTTTTT.

The chain is built from TRBV5-6 and TRBJ1-6; D gene uncertain. This CDR3 comprises 13 residues. Germline V gene data show CDR1 as SGHDT and CDR2 as YYEEEE. V was trimmed by 1 base and J by 13 bases, leaving 12 bases between them. The CDR3 DNA is TGTGCCAGCAGCTTGCCCGGCGATAGGCCCCTCCACTTT. Translating it yields CASSLPGDRPLHF.

The J gene is TRBJ1-1, the V gene TRBV15; TRBD1 is a possible D gene (6 bases). Germline loops: CDR1 LNHNV, CDR2 YYDKDF (reference sequence). V dropped 4 bases and J dropped 6 bases, with 18 bases sitting between them. This CDR3 has 15 amino acids. CDR3 bases: TGTGCCACCAGCACCTGGACACGGGGGCAATCTGAAGCTTTCTTT. Translated, it gives CATSTWTRGQSEAFF.

The chain is built from TRBV4-3 and TRBJ1-1; tentative D call: TRBD1 (6 bases). The CDR3 runs 13 residues. In germline, CDR1 is LGHNA, CDR2 YSLEER. The V and J ends lost 0 bases and 10 bases respectively, with 12 bases between them. In nucleotides, the CDR3 is TGCGCCAGCAGCCAAGAGACAGGACTGAGAGCTTTCTTT. Translating gives CASSQETGLRAFF.

The chain links TRBV25-1 to TRBJ2-5, with 12 nucleotides matching TRBD2. The CDR3 contains 15 residues. Germline CDR1 is MGHDK and CDR2 is SYGVNS. V gave up 3 bases and J gave up 4 bases; unmatched junction bases: 3. The DNA for the CDR3 is TGTGCCAGCAGTGAGCTAGCGGGAGGGCCAGAGACCCAGTACTTC. This sequence encodes CASSELAGGPETQYF. The entire variable domain, with the rest obtained from reference TRBV25-1 and TRBJ2-5, is as follows: EADIYQTPRYLVIGTGKKITLECSQTMGHDKMYWYQQDPGMELHLIHYSYGVNSTEKGDLSSESTVSRIRTEHFPLTLESARPSHTSQYLCASSELAGGPETQYFGPGTRLLVL.

This chain connects TRBV28 to TRBJ2-1; D ambiguous. Germline V lookup: CDR1 MDHEN, CDR2 SYDVKM. Trimming took off 6 bases at V and 10 bases at J, with 13 bases between the two ends. This CDR3 is 12 amino acids long. The CDR3 protein is CASSRVPREQFF. CDR3 in DNA: TGTGCCAGCAGCCGAGTCCCCAGGGAGCAGTTCTTC.

The chain employs TRBV7-9 and TRBJ2-1; D perhaps matches TRBD2 (5 bases). With 5 bases removed from V and 3 bases from J, the gap between germline ends came to 17 bases. CDR1 is SEHNR, CDR2 FQNEAQ, per germline (reference sequence). The CDR3 has 16 amino acids. The CDR3 reads CASSPPERLRYNEQFF. CDR3 nucleotide sequence: TGTGCCAGCAGCCCCCCGGAACGACTACGCTACAATGAGCAGTTCTTC.

V is TRBV5-4 and J is TRBJ2-2, with TRBD1 identical over 7 bases. Trimming at V came to 2 bases and at J to 2 bases, leaving 6 bases not matched to a gene. The germline CDR1 and CDR2 sequences are SGHNT and YYREEE (reference sequence). The CDR3 covers 16 residues. Written as DNA, the CDR3 is TGTGCCAGCAGCTTACTACAGGGGATTAACACCGGGGAGCTGTTTTTT. Residues: CASSLLQGINTGELFF.

The genes are TRBV6-4 and TRBJ2-7; 8 nucleotides match TRBD2. J lost 6 bases, V lost 4 bases, and 11 bases had no gene match. Germline V gene sequence: CDR1 MRHNA, CDR2 SNTAGT. CDR3 length: 15 amino acids. CDR3 region: CASSASAGVTGEQYF. The CDR3 DNA reads as TGTGCCAGCAGTGCTTCAGCGGGAGTGACGGGCGAGCAGTACTTC.

The chain uses TRBV19 and TRBJ1-5; the D gene is possibly TRBD1 (5 bases). The CDR3 runs to 15 residues. Deletions cut 4 bases from V and 2 bases from J, with 12 bases between. CDR1 is LNHDA and CDR2 is SQIVND in the germline V gene (reference sequence). The CDR3 nucleotides are TGTGCCAGTAGTAGGGGCGGGTTGGGCAATCAGCCCCAGCATTTT. This gives the protein CASSRGGLGNQPQHF.

V and J are TRBV5-4 and TRBJ2-3; 16 bases line up with TRBD2. This CDR3 comprises 16 residues. CDR1 and CDR2 from the germline V gene are SGHNT and YYREEE (reference sequence). V was clipped by 7 bases and J by 2 bases; unmatched bases: 4. The DNA of the CDR3 is TGTGCCAGCTTCGGGACTAGCGGGAGGGCCACAGATACGCAGTATTTT. Amino acid sequence: CASFGTSGRATDTQYF.

This rearrangement joins TRBV30 to TRBJ1-2; D unclear. The ends were cut back, 3 bases at V and 8 bases at J, with 10 bases in the middle. The CDR3 runs to 11 residues. CDR1 and CDR2 (germline): GTSNPN, SVGIG (reference sequence). This CDR3 is CAWSPGGGYTF. In nucleotides, the CDR3 is TGTGCCTGGAGCCCAGGCGGGGGCTACACCTTC.

The chain employs TRBV3-1 (or the pseudogene TRBV3-2) and TRBJ1-2; D is unresolved. The length of the CDR3 is 12 residues. The V end lost 1 base, the J end lost 6 bases, and 6 bases lay between the germline ends. Per germline, CDR1 LGHDT and CDR2 YNNKEL (reference sequence). CDR3 coding DNA: TGTGCCAGCAGCCAAGGGGGTGATGGCTACACCTTC. This translates into CASSQGGDGYTF.

The rearrangement links TRBV29-1 to TRBJ2-2; no clear D gene. Trimming pared 6 bases from V and 0 bases from J, leaving 11 bases between. The CDR3 covers 14 residues. The V gene's germline CDR1 is SQVTM and CDR2 ANQGSEA. The CDR3 DNA follows: TGCAGCGTAAGGACCCAGGCGAACACCGGGGAGCTGTTTTTT. This translates into CSVRTQANTGELFF.

The chain uses TRBV7-9 and TRBJ1-6; D unclear. The CDR3 runs 14 residues. V was shortened by 5 bases and J by 5 bases, with 10 bases between the two germline ends. Germline loops: CDR1 SEHNR, CDR2 FQNEAQ (reference sequence). CDR3 coding DNA: TGTGCCAGCAGCCCCCGGGTCGATAATTCACCCCTCCACTTT. Translation: CASSPRVDNSPLHF.

This rearrangement joins TRBV6-2 or TRBV6-3 to TRBJ2-3; D is perhaps TRBD2 (7 bases). The germline CDR1 and CDR2 sequences are MNHEY and SVGEGT. V was shortened by 6 bases and J by 4 bases, with 17 bases between the two germline ends. The CDR3 is 15 residues long. Here the CDR3 DNA reads TGTGCCAGCAGCCACACGGGGGGCTCCCCAGATACGCAGTATTTT. Its protein is CASSHTGGSPDTQYF.

The CDR3 loop reads CATSGPRVNYNEQFF. CDR3 bases: TGTGCCACCAGTGGTCCCCGGGTCAACTACAATGAGCAGTTCTTC. The chain recombines TRBV24-1 with TRBJ2-1; D ambiguous. Germline V gives CDR1 KGHDR, CDR2 SFDVKD. V lost 5 bases and J lost 3, with 13 bases in between. CDR3 length: 15 amino acids.

In regard to this clone: Other nucleotide sequences in the sample specify the same CDR3. The chain employs TRBV7-2 and TRBJ1-5; 7 bases agree with TRBD1. Germline CDR1 and CDR2: SGHTA and FQGNSA. Trimming cost V 5 bases and J 5 bases; bases outside gene matches: 3. The CDR3 is 13 residues long. For the CDR3, the DNA is TGTGCCAGCAGCCCAGACAGGGATCAGCCCCAGCATTTT. Translated, it gives CASSPDRDQPQHF.

V and J are TRBV6-1 and TRBJ2-1; 11 bases are shared with TRBD2. The CDR3 is 17 residues long. The germline CDR1 and CDR2 sequences are MNHNS and SASEGT. V lost 2 bases, J lost 7 bases, and 10 bases stayed unmatched. The CDR3 loop is CASSELIAGGVGNEQFF. The CDR3, as DNA: TGTGCCAGCAGTGAACTCATAGCGGGAGGGGTGGGGAATGAGCAGTTCTTC.

The gene calls are TRBV5-1 and TRBJ1-3; D is ambiguous. Per the germline V gene, CDR1 is SGHRS and CDR2 is YFSETQ. The germline V and J ends were trimmed by 0 bases and 2 bases, with 9 bases remaining between them. This CDR3 has 15 residues. In DNA, the CDR3 is TGCGCCAGCAGCTTGGACAGCCAAACTGGAAACACCATATATTTT. Translated, it gives CASSLDSQTGNTIYF.

V is TRBV1 and J is TRBJ2-2; the DNA was not compared with TRBD2, the D call given in the table. TRBV1 is termed a pseudogene. The CDR3 contains 17 residues. The CDR3 region has the DNA TGCACCAGCAGCCAGGGACTAGCGGGAGCGGGCACCGGGGAGCTGTTTTTT. Translating it yields CTSSQGLAGAGTGELFF.

This clone was observed a few times. The V and J genes are TRBV5-1 and TRBJ2-2; D not resolved. The CDR3 totals 15 residues. The germline gives CDR1 SGHRS, CDR2 YFSETQ. V lost 4 bases and J 4 bases, leaving 14 bases between the germline ends. The CDR3 sequence is CASSQTAEGTGELFF. The CDR3 nucleotides read TGCGCCAGCAGCCAAACAGCCGAAGGCACCGGGGAGCTGTTTTTT.

This clone was counted between two and nine times. This sequence joins TRBV20-1 and TRBJ2-7; tentatively, D is TRBD2 (5 bases). The V and J ends lost 8 bases and 3 bases respectively, with 11 bases between them. CDR1 is DFQATT and CDR2 is SNEGSKA in the germline V gene (reference sequence). This CDR3 is 11 amino acids long. The CDR3 reads CSIARDYEQYF. CDR3 nucleotide sequence: TGCAGTATCGCGAGGGACTACGAGCAGTACTTC.

This chain uses TRBV6-1 with TRBJ2-7; D not resolved. CDR1 is MNHNS and CDR2 is SASEGT in the germline V gene. Trimming stripped 1 base from V and 5 bases from J, with 9 bases between. The CDR3 is made up of 13 amino acids. The CDR3 DNA reads TGTGCCAGCAGTGAAGTGGCGAGAAACGAGCAGTACTTC. Protein product: CASSEVARNEQYF.

The chain joins TRBV30 to TRBJ2-7; D remains ambiguous. This CDR3 is built from 12 residues. Trimming stripped 0 bases from V and 7 bases from J, with 10 bases between. Germline V gene lookup returns CDR1 GTSNPN and CDR2 SVGIG (reference sequence). The CDR3 coding sequence is TGTGCCTGGAGTGTGCTTCCGGAGGAGCAGTACTTC. It is translated as CAWSVLPEEQYF.

V and J are TRBV5-4 and TRBJ2-5; the match to TRBD2 covers 10 bases. Losses at the gene ends were 0 bases for V and 4 bases for J; bases not matched to a gene: 3. CDR1 and CDR2 from the germline V gene are SGHNT and YYREEE (reference sequence). The CDR3 consists of 15 residues. DNA for the CDR3: TGTGCCAGCAGCTTGGCAGTAGCGGGAGGAGAGACCCAGTACTTC. Translated, it gives CASSLAVAGGETQYF.

The chain links TRBV29-1 to TRBJ2-7; D is possibly TRBD2 (6 bases). V dropped 0 bases and J dropped 0 bases, with 12 bases sitting between them. Germline CDR1 and CDR2: SQVTM and ANQGSEA. CDR3 length equals 15 residues. Here the CDR3 DNA reads TGCAGCGTTGAAGATGGGGGGACGGTCTCCTACGAGCAGTACTTC. Amino acids: CSVEDGGTVSYEQYF.

The rearrangement links TRBV15 to TRBJ1-5, with 9 bases fitting TRBD1. The CDR3 spans 19 residues. Germline V gene lookup returns CDR1 LNHNV and CDR2 YYDKDF (reference sequence). V dropped 3 bases and J dropped 1; count of bases not matched to a gene: 13. The CDR3 region is CATSRGSHRGLVSNQPQHF. CDR3 nucleotides: TGTGCCACCAGCAGGGGTTCCCACAGGGGGCTGGTGAGCAATCAGCCCCAGCATTTT.